The table lists the clone carrying this T cell receptor beta chain with a count of one. This sample is part of a study of technical replicates of blood from several donors. Using immunoSEQ multiplex PCR, the repertoire was profiled, and TCRdb retains in-frame clones only, with some absent. The data contain tens of thousands of clones, 85% to 95% of them seen just once; the ten biggest clones take up 4.5% to 5%. V shed 5 bases, J shed 6 bases, and the junction held 10 bases outside the gene matches. The CDR3 loop spans 15 amino acids. Germline V gene data show CDR1 as MNHEY and CDR2 as SMNVEV (reference sequence).

The V and J genes are TRBV27 and TRBJ2-4; 7 bases fit TRBD2. This receptor was obtained from a human donor in good health. Some clones in this sample may be carry-over from other donors' samples. Specimen: PBMCs. The CDR3 DNA sequence: TGTGCCAGCAGTCCCTGGGGGGGGAGGATAAACATTCAGTACTTC. Encoded protein: CASSPWGGRINIQYF.